Listed here is a single TCR beta chain. Its antigen is currently unknown. Relative to the germline gene, one junction end is altered; a read error may explain this. The data stem from a study of T-cell reconstitution after alpha-beta-depleted transplantation in children. Study-level results: The study reportedly traced alpha-beta T cells about two months after transplant to several hundred expanded graft clones. Some patients' high day-60 TCRbeta diversity was attributed to recipient cells surviving conditioning. Fresh T-cell production supplied most of the T-cell counts and diversity seen one year after transplant.

The CDR3 has 14 residues. Library preparation (for TCRbeta) was performed with unique molecular identifiers. TCRdb recomputed calls from the PCR reads with MiXCR, one row per CDR3 protein. The table has 200,000 to 300,000 distinct CDR3 sequences, 24% seen once; the top ten hold about 5%. The clonotype was recovered from a female patient between 2 and 15 years old who had a stem cell transplant for congenital amegakaryocytic thrombocytopenia, so the T cells may come from the graft donor. Sequences were derived from PBMCs, mostly from graft donor cells, sampled 360 days after TCRalphabeta/CD19-depleted stem cell transplant. This chain links TRBV12-3 or TRBV12-4 with TRBJ1-2, with D possibly being TRBD1 (6 bases). This CDR3 is CASTKTGTNYGYTF. The CDR3, as DNA: TGTGCCAGCACCAAGACAGGAACTAACTACGGCTACACCTTC.